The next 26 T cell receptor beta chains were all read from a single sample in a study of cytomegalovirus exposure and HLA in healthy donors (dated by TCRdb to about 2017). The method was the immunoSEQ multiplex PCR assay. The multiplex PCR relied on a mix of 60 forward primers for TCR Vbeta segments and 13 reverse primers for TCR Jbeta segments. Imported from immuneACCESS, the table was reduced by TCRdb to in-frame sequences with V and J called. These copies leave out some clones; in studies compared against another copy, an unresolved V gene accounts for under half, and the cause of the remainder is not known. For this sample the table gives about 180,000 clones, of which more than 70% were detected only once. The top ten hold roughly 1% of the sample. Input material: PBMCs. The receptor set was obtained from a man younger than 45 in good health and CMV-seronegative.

CDR3 residues: CASSLGQGAYEQYF. DNA of the CDR3: TGTGCCAGCAGCTTAGGACAGGGAGCCTACGAGCAGTACTTC. This chain connects TRBV7-9 to TRBJ2-7; 7 nucleotides line up with TRBD1. The CDR3 covers 14 residues. Germline V gene sequence: CDR1 SEHNR, CDR2 FQNEAQ (reference sequence). With V trimmed by 1 base and J by 2 bases, 2 bases remained unmatched.

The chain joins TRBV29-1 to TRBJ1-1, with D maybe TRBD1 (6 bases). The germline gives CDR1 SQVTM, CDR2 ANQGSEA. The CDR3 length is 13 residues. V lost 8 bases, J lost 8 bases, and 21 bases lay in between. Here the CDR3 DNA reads TGCAGCATTGTAGGACAGACAATAACAGAAGCTTTCTTT. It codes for CSIVGQTITEAFF.

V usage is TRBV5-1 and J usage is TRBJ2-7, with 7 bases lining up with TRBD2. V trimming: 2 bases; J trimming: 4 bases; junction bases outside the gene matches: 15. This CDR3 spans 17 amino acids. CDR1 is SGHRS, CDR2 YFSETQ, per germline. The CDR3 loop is CASSLNNRASGKYEQYF. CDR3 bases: TGCGCCAGCAGCTTAAATAATCGGGCTAGCGGCAAGTACGAGCAGTACTTC.

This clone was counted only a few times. Here the CDR3 reads CASSLVLSRSTEAFF. As DNA, the CDR3 is TGTGCCAGCAGCTTAGTCCTCTCGAGGAGTACTGAAGCTTTCTTT. The rearrangement joins TRBV7-2 to TRBJ1-1, with D unclear. The CDR3 length is 15 residues. CDR1 SGHTA and CDR2 FQGNSA come from the germline V gene. The V and J ends lost 1 base and 5 bases respectively, with 14 bases between them.

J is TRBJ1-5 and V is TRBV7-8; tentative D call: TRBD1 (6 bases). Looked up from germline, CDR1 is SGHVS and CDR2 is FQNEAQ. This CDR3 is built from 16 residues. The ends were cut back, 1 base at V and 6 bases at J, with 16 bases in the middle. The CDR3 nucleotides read TGTGCCAGCAGCTTAGACAGGGTTAGGGCGGGTCAGCCCCAGCATTTT. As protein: CASSLDRVRAGQPQHF.

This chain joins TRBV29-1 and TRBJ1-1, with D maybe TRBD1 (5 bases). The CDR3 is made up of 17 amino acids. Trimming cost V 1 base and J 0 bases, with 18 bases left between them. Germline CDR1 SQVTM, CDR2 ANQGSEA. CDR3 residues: CSVEGLSGFSMNTEAFF. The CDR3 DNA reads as TGCAGCGTTGAAGGCCTCTCAGGGTTCAGCATGAACACTGAAGCTTTCTTT.

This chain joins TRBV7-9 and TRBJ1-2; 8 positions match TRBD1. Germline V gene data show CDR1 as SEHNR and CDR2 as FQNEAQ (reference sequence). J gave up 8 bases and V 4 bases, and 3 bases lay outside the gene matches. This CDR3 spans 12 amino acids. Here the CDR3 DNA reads TGTGCCAGCAGCTCAGACAGGGGCGGCTACACCTTC. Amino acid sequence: CASSSDRGGYTF.

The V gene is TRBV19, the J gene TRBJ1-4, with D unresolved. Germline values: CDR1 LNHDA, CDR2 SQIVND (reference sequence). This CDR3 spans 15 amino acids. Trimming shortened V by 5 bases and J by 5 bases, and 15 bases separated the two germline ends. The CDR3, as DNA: TGTGCCAGTAGTCCGAGGGAGGGATCAAATGAAAAACTGTTTTTT. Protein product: CASSPREGSNEKLFF. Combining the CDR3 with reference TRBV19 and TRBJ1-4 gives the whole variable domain DGGITQSPKYLFRKEGQNVTLSCEQNLNHDAMYWYRQDPGQGLRLIYYSQIVNDFQKGDIAEGYSVSREKKESFPLTVTSAQKNPTAFYLCASSPREGSNEKLFFGSGTQLSVL.

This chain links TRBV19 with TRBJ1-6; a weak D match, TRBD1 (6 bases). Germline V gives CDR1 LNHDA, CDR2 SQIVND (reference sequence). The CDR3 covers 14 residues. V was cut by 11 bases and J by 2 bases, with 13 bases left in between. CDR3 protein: CAAGGKTYNSPLHF. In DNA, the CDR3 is TGTGCCGCGGGGGGCAAAACCTATAATTCACCCCTCCACTTT.

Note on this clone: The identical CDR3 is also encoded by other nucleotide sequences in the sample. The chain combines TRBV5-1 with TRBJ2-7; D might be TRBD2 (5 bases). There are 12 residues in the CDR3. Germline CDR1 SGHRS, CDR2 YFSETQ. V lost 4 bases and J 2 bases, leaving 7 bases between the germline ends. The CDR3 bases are TGCGCCAGCAGCCGGGGAGCCTACGAGCAGTACTTC. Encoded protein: CASSRGAYEQYF. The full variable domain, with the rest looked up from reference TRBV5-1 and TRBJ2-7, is KAGVTQTPRYLIKTRGQQVTLSCSPISGHRSVSWYQQTPGQGLQFLFEYFSETQRNKGNFPGRFSGRQFSNSRSEMNVSTLELGDSALYLCASSRGAYEQYFGPGTRLTVT.

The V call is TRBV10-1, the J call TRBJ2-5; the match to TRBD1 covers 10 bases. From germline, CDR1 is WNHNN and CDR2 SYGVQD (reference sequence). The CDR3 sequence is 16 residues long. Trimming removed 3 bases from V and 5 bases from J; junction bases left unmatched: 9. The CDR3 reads CASSEVGQGSRETQYF. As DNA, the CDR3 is TGCGCCAGCAGTGAAGTGGGACAGGGGTCTAGGGAGACCCAGTACTTC.

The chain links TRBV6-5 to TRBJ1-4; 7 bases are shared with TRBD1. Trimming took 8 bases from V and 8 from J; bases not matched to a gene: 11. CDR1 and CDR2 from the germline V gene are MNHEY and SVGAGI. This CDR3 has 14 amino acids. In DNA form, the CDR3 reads TGTGCCAGCCGCTGGGGCCAGGGGGACGAAAAACTGTTTTTT. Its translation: CASRWGQGDEKLFF.

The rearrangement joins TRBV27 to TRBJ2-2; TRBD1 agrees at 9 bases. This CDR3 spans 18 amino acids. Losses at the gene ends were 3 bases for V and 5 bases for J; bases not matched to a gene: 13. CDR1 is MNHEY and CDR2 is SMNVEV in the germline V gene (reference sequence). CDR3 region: CASSFVPPGQGRTGELFF. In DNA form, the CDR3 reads TGTGCCAGCAGTTTCGTCCCCCCGGGACAGGGAAGAACCGGGGAGCTGTTTTTT.

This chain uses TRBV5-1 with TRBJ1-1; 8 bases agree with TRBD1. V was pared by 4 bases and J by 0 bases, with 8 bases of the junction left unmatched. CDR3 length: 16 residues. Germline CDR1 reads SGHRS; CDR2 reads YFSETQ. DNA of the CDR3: TGCGCCAGCAGCAAATACCGACAGGGGTTGAACACTGAAGCTTTCTTT. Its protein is CASSKYRQGLNTEAFF.

CDR3 amino acids: CSVELQGGQPQHF. The CDR3 DNA reads TGCAGCGTTGAACTCCAGGGTGGTCAGCCCCAGCATTTT. J is TRBJ1-5 and V is TRBV29-1; the D gene is possibly TRBD1 (5 bases). The CDR3 has 13 residues. The germline gives CDR1 SQVTM, CDR2 ANQGSEA. V lost 2 bases to trimming and J lost 6 bases, with 11 bases between them.

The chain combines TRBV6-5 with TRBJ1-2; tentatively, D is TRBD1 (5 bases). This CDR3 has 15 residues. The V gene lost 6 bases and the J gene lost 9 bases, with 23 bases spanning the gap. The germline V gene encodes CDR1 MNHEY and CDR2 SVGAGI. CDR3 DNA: TGTGCCAGCAGGCGATCACGAGTACAGGTCGAGAGCTACACCTTC. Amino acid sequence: CASRRSRVQVESYTF.

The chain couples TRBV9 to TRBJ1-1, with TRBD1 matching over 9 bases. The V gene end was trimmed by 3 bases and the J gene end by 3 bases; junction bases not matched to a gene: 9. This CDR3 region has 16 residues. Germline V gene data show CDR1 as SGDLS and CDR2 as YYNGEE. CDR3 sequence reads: CASSDKQGAHDTEAFF. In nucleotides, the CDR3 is TGTGCCAGCAGCGATAAACAGGGGGCGCATGACACTGAAGCTTTCTTT.

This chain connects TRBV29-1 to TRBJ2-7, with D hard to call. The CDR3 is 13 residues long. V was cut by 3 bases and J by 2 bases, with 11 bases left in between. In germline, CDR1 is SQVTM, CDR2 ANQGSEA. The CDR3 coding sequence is TGCAGCGTTGATACCGGAGAAACCTACGAGCAGTACTTC. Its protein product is CSVDTGETYEQYF.

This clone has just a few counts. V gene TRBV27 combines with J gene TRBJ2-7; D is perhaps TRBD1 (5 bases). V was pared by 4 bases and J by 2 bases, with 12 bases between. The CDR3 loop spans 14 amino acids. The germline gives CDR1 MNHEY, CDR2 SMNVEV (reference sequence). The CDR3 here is CASSSTGAAYEQYF. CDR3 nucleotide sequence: TGTGCCAGCAGTTCCACAGGAGCCGCCTACGAGCAGTACTTC.

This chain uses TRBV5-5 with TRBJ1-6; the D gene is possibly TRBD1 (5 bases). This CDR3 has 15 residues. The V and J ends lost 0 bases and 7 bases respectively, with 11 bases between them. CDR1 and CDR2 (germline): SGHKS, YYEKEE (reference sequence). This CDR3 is CASSLEGLWNSPLHF. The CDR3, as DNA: TGTGCCAGCAGCTTGGAGGGGTTATGGAATTCACCCCTCCACTTT.

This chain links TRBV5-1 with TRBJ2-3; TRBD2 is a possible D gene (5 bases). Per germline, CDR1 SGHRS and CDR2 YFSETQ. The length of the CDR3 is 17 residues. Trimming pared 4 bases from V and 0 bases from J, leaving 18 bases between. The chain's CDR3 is CASSPRTGVRSTDTQYF. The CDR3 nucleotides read TGCGCCAGCAGCCCGAGAACCGGGGTCCGTAGCACAGATACGCAGTATTTT.

The CDR3 sequence: CASSQDGLQPQHF. The CDR3 DNA reads as TGTGCCAGCAGCCAGGACGGACTTCAGCCCCAGCATTTT. The chain links TRBV7-9 to TRBJ1-5; no definite D call. V lost 5 bases to trimming and J lost 6 bases, with 11 bases between them. Germline V gives CDR1 SEHNR, CDR2 FQNEAQ (reference sequence). The CDR3 covers 13 residues.

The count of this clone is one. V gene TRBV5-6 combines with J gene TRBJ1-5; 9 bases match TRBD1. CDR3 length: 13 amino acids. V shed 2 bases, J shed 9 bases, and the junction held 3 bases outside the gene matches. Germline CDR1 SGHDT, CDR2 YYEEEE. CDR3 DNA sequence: TGTGCCAGCAGCTTAAGACAGGGGGGGCCCCAGCATTTT. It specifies CASSLRQGGPQHF. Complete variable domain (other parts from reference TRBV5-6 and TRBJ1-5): DAGVTQSPTHLIKTRGQQVTLRCSPKSGHDTVSWYQQALGQGPQFIFQYYEEEERQRGNFPDRFSGHQFPNYSSELNVNALLLGDSALYLCASSLRQGGPQHFGDGTRLSIL.

The CDR3 nucleotides read TGTGCCATCAGAGGGACAGCTGGGGCCAACGTCCTGACTTTC. Protein: CAIRGTAGANVLTF. This chain links TRBV10-3 with TRBJ2-6, with 7 positions matching TRBD1. CDR1 is ENHRY and CDR2 is SYGVKD in the germline V gene. CDR3 length: 14 residues. V was clipped by 6 bases and J by 2 bases; unmatched bases: 1.

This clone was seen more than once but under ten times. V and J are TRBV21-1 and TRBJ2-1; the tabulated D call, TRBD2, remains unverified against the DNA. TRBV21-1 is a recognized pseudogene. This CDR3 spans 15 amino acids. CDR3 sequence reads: CASSPTRVHSTEQFF. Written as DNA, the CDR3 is TGTGCCAGCAGCCCGACTAGGGTCCATAGTACTGAGCAGTTCTTC.

The CDR3 DNA sequence: TGTGCCAGCTCACCACGTCCCGGACTAGCGGGGGCCTACGAGCAGTACTTC. This gives the protein CASSPRPGLAGAYEQYF. The chain links TRBV18 to TRBJ2-7; 13 positions match TRBD2. V was pared by 1 base and J by 2 bases, with 5 bases of the junction left unmatched. Germline assignment: CDR1 KGHSH and CDR2 LQKENI. CDR3 length: 17 amino acids.